The rows below give T cell receptor beta chains drawn from one sample of a study of T cell changes during pregnancy in multiple sclerosis. Profiled with immunoSEQ multiplex PCR; TCRdb holds only in-frame clones, not every one. This table has just over 30,000 clones, over 75% appearing once. The material sequenced was CD8+ T cells from peripheral blood mononuclear cells, taken in the second trimester of pregnancy. These receptors all stem from a female donor with multiple sclerosis, enrolled in a pregnancy study. Both conserved end residues are part of each CDR3. D genes are given only for firm matches. The size of a clone is reported for some rows only, either as once, few or many, or as a class for expanded clones.

.	.	TRBV4-1	TRBJ2-1	CASSQDSVYNEQFF	TGCGCCAGCAGCCAAGATTCGGTCTACAATGAGCAGTTCTTC
.	TRBD1	TRBV6-6	TRBJ2-1	CASSLTGTGKNEQFF	TGTGCCAGCAGTTTGACCGGGACAGGGAAAAATGAGCAGTTCTTC
.	.	TRBV7-9	TRBJ2-1	CASSFRYLAQFRAYNEQFF	TGTGCCAGCAGCTTCCGGTATCTTGCCCAATTCCGGGCCTACAATGAGCAGTTCTTC
.	TRBD1	TRBV5-1	TRBJ2-1	CASSLQDRDMDEQFF	TGCGCCAGCAGCTTGCAGGACAGGGACATGGATGAGCAGTTCTTC
.	TRBD2	TRBV27	TRBJ2-2	CASSPLAGNTGELFF	TGTGCCAGCAGCCCTCTAGCGGGGAACACCGGGGAGCTGTTTTTT
once	.	TRBV11-2	TRBJ1-1	CASSLELGVMNTEAFF	TGTGCCAGCAGCTTAGAGTTGGGAGTAATGAACACTGAAGCTTTCTTT
.	TRBD2	TRBV27	TRBJ2-3	CASSFTAGGRKGGTDTQYF	TGTGCCAGCAGTTTTACCGCGGGAGGAAGGAAGGGGGGCACAGATACGCAGTATTTT
.	TRBD2	TRBV7-9	TRBJ2-1	CASSLGAGAAHNEQFF	TGTGCCAGCAGCTTAGGCGCGGGAGCGGCCCACAATGAGCAGTTCTTC
.	.	TRBV9	TRBJ2-1	CASSGASRSYNEQFF	TGTGCCAGCAGCGGGGCTAGCCGGTCCTACAATGAGCAGTTCTTC
once	.	TRBV5-1	TRBJ1-2	CASSLGAERGYGYTF	TGCGCCAGCAGCTTGGGGGCAGAGAGGGGGTATGGCTACACCTTC
.	TRBD1	TRBV7-9	TRBJ2-1	CASSLEGDRRPNEQFF	TGTGCCAGCAGCTTAGAAGGGGACAGGCGCCCAAATGAGCAGTTCTTC
.	TRBD2	TRBV2	TRBJ2-1	CASRDTSGRSYNEQFF	TGTGCCAGCAGGGATACTAGCGGGAGGTCTTACAATGAGCAGTTCTTC
.	.	TRBV21-1	TRBJ2-7	CASSNACGQYF	TGTGCCAGCAGCAACGCGTGCGGGCAGTACTTC
.	.	TRBV30	TRBJ1-4	CAWSVRRSLPEKLFF	TGTGCCTGGAGTGTACGCCGGAGTTTGCCCGAAAAACTGTTTTTT
.	TRBD2	TRBV27	TRBJ2-7	CASSQLAGVYEQYF	TGTGCCAGCAGTCAGCTAGCGGGAGTATACGAGCAGTACTTC
.	.	TRBV10-3	TRBJ2-1	CAISSGLANEQFF	TGTGCCATCAGTAGCGGGCTGGCCAATGAGCAGTTCTTC
.	TRBD1	TRBV27	TRBJ2-7	CASAWGEGANYEQYF	TGTGCCAGCGCCTGGGGAGAGGGGGCTAACTACGAGCAGTACTTC
.	TRBD1	TRBV13	TRBJ2-2	CASSVRQGASTGELFF	TGTGCCAGCAGCGTCCGACAGGGAGCCTCCACCGGGGAGCTGTTTTTT
.	.	TRBV4-1	TRBJ2-5	CASSPGVTQETQYF	TGCGCCAGCAGCCCGGGGGTTACCCAAGAGACCCAGTACTTC
.	TRBD1	TRBV11-2	TRBJ2-3	CASSLGEQGAHPTDTQYF	TGTGCCAGCAGCTTAGGGGAACAGGGGGCGCATCCGACAGATACGCAGTATTTT
.	.	TRBV7-6	TRBJ1-2	CASSANLEDYGYTF	TGTGCCAGCAGCGCCAACCTGGAGGACTATGGCTACACCTTC
.	.	TRBV4-3	TRBJ1-2	CASSQGHLNYGYTF	TGCGCCAGCAGCCAGGGACACCTAAACTATGGCTACACCTTC
medium-sized	.	TRBV28	TRBJ2-7	CASSMRATQYEQYF	TGTGCCAGCAGCATGCGGGCCACCCAATACGAGCAGTACTTC
.	TRBD1	TRBV4-3	TRBJ1-5	CASSQDFQGAGQPQHF	TGCGCCAGCAGCCAAGATTTCCAGGGGGCAGGTCAGCCCCAGCATTTT
few	TRBD1	TRBV12-5	TRBJ2-5	CASAPGTVQETQYF	TGTGCTAGTGCTCCAGGGACAGTTCAAGAGACCCAGTACTTC
.	.	TRBV12-5	TRBJ1-2	CASGRGDTYISYTF	TGTGCTAGTGGCCGTGGGGACACATACATCAGCTACACCTTC
.	TRBD2	TRBV29-1	TRBJ2-5	CSVEGLAGVAAVVETQYF	TGCAGCGTTGAAGGCCTAGCGGGAGTAGCGGCTGTGGTAGAGACCCAGTACTTC
.	TRBD1	TRBV4-3	TRBJ1-4	CASSPSDRGNEKLFF	TGCGCCAGCAGCCCCTCGGACAGGGGGAATGAAAAACTGTTTTTT
.	TRBD1	TRBV5-1	TRBJ1-1	CASSSTGIENTEAFF	TGCGCCAGCAGCTCGACAGGGATTGAGAACACTGAAGCTTTCTTT
.	.	TRBV9	TRBJ2-7	CASSVGGLDYEQYF	TGTGCCAGCAGCGTAGGGGGCCTGGACTACGAGCAGTACTTC
.	TRBD1	TRBV28	TRBJ1-1	CASSLGRVGKGTGRKTEAFF	TGTGCCAGCAGTTTAGGTCGGGTCGGTAAGGGGACAGGTCGTAAGACTGAAGCTTTCTTT
.	.	TRBV6-5	TRBJ2-7	CASSLRESDEQYF	TGTGCCAGCAGCCTACGGGAGAGCGACGAGCAGTACTTC
.	TRBD2	TRBV7-9	TRBJ2-1	CASSSGLADNEQFF	TGTGCCAGCAGCTCCGGACTAGCTGACAATGAGCAGTTCTTC
once	.	TRBV27	TRBJ2-3	CASRSPGPTDTQYF	TGTGCCAGCAGATCCCCAGGGCCGACAGATACGCAGTATTTT
.	TRBD2	TRBV19	TRBJ2-7	CASSALADLPYEQYF	TGTGCCAGTAGTGCTCTAGCGGACTTACCCTACGAGCAGTACTTC
.	TRBD2	TRBV7-6	TRBJ2-2	CASSFRQRGNTGELFF	TGTGCCAGCAGCTTTCGCCAGCGGGGTAACACCGGGGAGCTGTTTTTT
once	.	TRBV6-4	TRBJ2-2	CASSPGTDTGELFF	TGTGCCAGCAGTCCCGGGACTGACACCGGGGAGCTGTTTTTT
once	.	TRBV2	TRBJ2-7	CASSEGLPGVYEQYF	TGTGCCAGCAGTGAAGGACTCCCGGGAGTATACGAGCAGTACTTC
.	.	TRBV9	TRBJ1-2	CASSAPRGTNYGYTF	TGTGCCAGCAGCGCACCCCGGGGAACCAACTATGGCTACACCTTC
once	TRBD2	TRBV27	TRBJ2-3	CASSPTSGRAELTDTQYF	TGTGCCAGCAGTCCGACTAGCGGGAGGGCCGAGTTAACAGATACGCAGTATTTT